These 9 T cell receptor beta chains were all obtained from the same sample, sequenced in a study of blood T cell repertoires in COVID-19. Method: immunoSEQ multiplex PCR; TCRdb's copy keeps in-frame clones and lacks some. The sample includes tens of thousands of clones, around 80% of them seen just once. The sequenced material came from peripheral blood. The origin of the receptors is a man aged 45-65 years with active or convalescent COVID-19.

The CDR3 region has the DNA TGCAGCGTTGGAGGGACTAGCGGGGGCTCAAGCTCCTACAATGAGCAGTTCTTC. The encoded protein is CSVGGTSGGSSSYNEQFF. The chain links TRBV29-1 to TRBJ2-1; TRBD2 aligns across 14 bases. With 4 bases clipped from V and 0 bases from J, the junction kept 8 bases outside the gene matches. The CDR3 runs 18 residues. Germline V gives CDR1 SQVTM, CDR2 ANQGSEA.

The chain carries TRBV10-3 and TRBJ1-6, with 8 bases identical to TRBD1. Trimming took 5 bases from V and 7 from J; bases not matched to a gene: 7. Germline loops: CDR1 ENHRY, CDR2 SYGVKD. This CDR3 comprises 15 residues. CDR3 nucleotide sequence: TGTGCCATCAGTTCAGGACAGGGCGAAAATTCACCCCTCCACTTT. This codes for CAISSGQGENSPLHF.

This clone has just one count. The gene calls are TRBV19 and TRBJ2-7, with 7 bases aligning to TRBD1. The CDR3 has 16 residues. V dropped 0 bases and J dropped 6; count of bases not matched to a gene: 11. The germline V gene encodes CDR1 LNHDA and CDR2 SQIVND (reference sequence). The DNA of the CDR3 is TGTGCCAGTAGTATAGATCGGGGACAGAGCTTGGGCGAGCAGTACTTC. Translation gives CASSIDRGQSLGEQYF.

On this clone: The sample carries other DNA sequences with the same CDR3. The chain employs TRBV28 and TRBJ2-5, with TRBD2 identical over 9 bases. The CDR3 loop spans 13 amino acids. V lost 3 bases to trimming and J lost 5 bases; unmatched junction nucleotides: 1. CDR1 and CDR2 from the germline V gene are MDHEN and SYDVKM. CDR3 sequence reads: CASSLAGGETQYF. CDR3 nucleotide sequence: TGTGCCAGCAGTTTGGCGGGAGGGGAGACCCAGTACTTC.

Only one count was recorded for this clone. The chain joins TRBV5-4 to TRBJ2-2, with 14 bases that match TRBD2. The V gene's germline CDR1 is SGHNT and CDR2 YYREEE (reference sequence). The CDR3 is made up of 16 amino acids. V shed 4 bases, J shed 5 bases, and the junction held 4 bases outside the gene matches. This CDR3 is CASSPTSGGATGELFF. In nucleotides, the CDR3 is TGTGCCAGCAGCCCGACTAGCGGGGGGGCAACCGGGGAGCTGTTTTTT.

The chain couples TRBV11-2 to TRBJ2-1; 13 bases agree with TRBD2. With 5 bases clipped from V and 6 bases from J, the junction kept 4 bases outside the gene matches. The CDR3 totals 15 residues. CDR1 and CDR2 (germline): SGHAT, FQNNGV. The CDR3 DNA reads TGTGCCAGCAGCCGACTAGCGGGGGGAATCAATGAGCAGTTCTTC. Amino acid sequence: CASSRLAGGINEQFF.

The chain carries TRBV2 and TRBJ2-3; 8 bases are shared with TRBD2. CDR1 and CDR2 (germline): SNHLY, FYNNEI. Trimming took 6 bases from V and 6 from J; bases not matched to a gene: 8. The CDR3 is made up of 14 amino acids. CDR3 in amino acids: CASSFGGAMDTQYF. CDR3 in DNA: TGTGCCAGCAGCTTCGGGGGGGCGATGGATACGCAGTATTTT.

This clone was seen more than once but under ten times. The chain is built from TRBV28 and TRBJ2-7; D gene unclear. Per germline, CDR1 MDHEN and CDR2 SYDVKM. Trimming took off 6 bases at V and 4 bases at J, with 16 bases between the two ends. The CDR3 has 14 residues. CDR3 coding DNA: TGTGCCAGCAGCTCCAGCTCCGCGGCGTACGAGCAGTACGTC. Its translation: CASSSSSAAYEQYV.

This clone was detected once. The J gene is TRBJ2-6, the V gene TRBV7-8, with a weak D call TRBD1 (5 bases). Germline CDR1 SGHVS, CDR2 FQNEAQ. V was pared by 2 bases and J by 0 bases, with 14 bases between. The CDR3 loop spans 18 amino acids. CDR3 bases: TGTGCCAGCAGCTTATCGACAGCGCAAAGCTCTGGGGCCAACGTCCTGACTTTC. It specifies CASSLSTAQSSGANVLTF.